Below are 29 T cell receptor beta chains sequenced from a single sample in a study of cytomegalovirus exposure and HLA in healthy donors. Assay: immunoSEQ multiplex PCR; the TCRdb copy retains only in-frame clones and omits some. The repertoire holds some 150,000 clones, 86% seen once, with approximately 2.6% in the top ten. The sequenced sample was PBMCs. The receptors derive from a man younger than 35 in good health and CMV-seropositive.

The CDR3 loop reads CASSQRRTGYMNTEAFF. CDR3 nucleotides: TGCGCCAGCAGCCAACGACGGACAGGGTACATGAACACTGAAGCTTTCTTT. The chain couples TRBV4-3 to TRBJ1-1; TRBD1 aligns across 8 bases. CDR3 size: 17 residues. Trimming at V came to 2 bases and at J to 0 bases, leaving 8 bases not matched to a gene. Germline lookup yields CDR1 LGHNA and CDR2 YSLEER.

The V call is TRBV7-8, the J call TRBJ1-1; the match to TRBD1 covers 8 bases. This CDR3 is 16 amino acids long. The V segment lost 1 base and the J segment 3 bases; nucleotides outside the gene matches: 7. CDR1 and CDR2 (germline): SGHVS, FQNEAQ. CDR3 DNA sequence: TGTGCCAGCAGCTTAGGATCCCCGACAGGGGACACTGAAGCTTTCTTT. Residues: CASSLGSPTGDTEAFF.

The J gene is TRBJ1-1, the V gene TRBV19; maybe TRBD1 (5 bases). V was pared by 9 bases and J by 5 bases, with 10 bases between. From germline, CDR1 is LNHDA and CDR2 SQIVND (reference sequence). The CDR3 is 11 amino acids. CDR3 loop: CASKGFTEAFF. CDR3 nucleotide sequence: TGTGCCAGCAAGGGGTTTACTGAAGCTTTCTTT.

The V gene is TRBV7-3, the J gene TRBJ2-6; a possible D gene is TRBD1 (6 bases). The germline gives CDR1 SGHTA, CDR2 FQGTGA. The CDR3 loop spans 15 amino acids. The germline V and J ends were trimmed by 5 bases and 2 bases, with 10 bases remaining between them. The CDR3 is CASSPGTPGANVLTF. CDR3 nucleotides: TGTGCCAGCAGCCCAGGGACACCTGGGGCCAACGTCCTGACTTTC.

DNA for the CDR3: TGTGCCAGCAGCCAAACACGAAACACTGAAGCTTTCTTT. Protein product: CASSQTRNTEAFF. The rearrangement links TRBV4-2 to TRBJ1-1; D not certain. Germline loops: CDR1 LGHNA, CDR2 YNFKEQ. Trimming cost V 2 bases and J 2 bases, with 6 bases left between them. This CDR3 has 13 residues.

This rearrangement joins TRBV7-2 to TRBJ2-3; D is perhaps TRBD1 (6 bases). The V and J ends lost 3 bases and 4 bases respectively, with 14 bases between them. This CDR3 is built from 15 residues. CDR1 is SGHTA, CDR2 FQGNSA, per germline. In nucleotides, the CDR3 is TGTGCCAGCAGCTTTTCATCCACAGGGCCAGATACGCAGTATTTT. Protein sequence: CASSFSSTGPDTQYF.

The chain recombines TRBV6-5 with TRBJ1-1, with D perhaps TRBD1 (6 bases). Germline V CDR1 and CDR2: MNHEY, SVGAGI. This CDR3 contains 16 residues. V was pared by 2 bases and J by 8 bases, with 21 bases between. CDR3 DNA: TGTGCCAGCAGTTACAGCTTTGTGGGTGGGACAAGAGAAGCTTTCTTT. As protein: CASSYSFVGGTREAFF.

Points on this clone: The CDR3 does not close with the conserved phenylalanine or tryptophan, likely indicating a read error. The rearrangement joins TRBV27 to TRBJ2-7, with 7 bases matching TRBD2. CDR3 length: 14 amino acids. The germline V gene encodes CDR1 MNHEY and CDR2 SMNVEV (reference sequence). Trimming removed 8 bases from V and 1 base from J; junction bases left unmatched: 8. As DNA, the CDR3 is TGTGCCAGCTCCGAAAGGCGGGGGTCCTACGAGCAGTACTCC. It yields the protein CASSERRGSYEQYS.

This chain uses TRBV5-1 with TRBJ2-1; D possibly corresponds to TRBD1 (5 bases). V dropped 4 bases and J dropped 0 bases, with 14 bases sitting between them. This CDR3 spans 16 amino acids. CDR1 and CDR2 from the germline V gene are SGHRS and YFSETQ. The CDR3 loop reads CASSPPGFVSYNEQFF. In nucleotides, the CDR3 is TGCGCCAGCAGCCCCCCAGGGTTTGTCTCCTACAATGAGCAGTTCTTC.

The chain recombines TRBV18 with TRBJ1-4; D may be TRBD1 (5 bases). This CDR3 is 15 amino acids long. Germline assignment: CDR1 KGHSH and CDR2 LQKENI. V was shortened by 1 base and J by 6 bases, with 12 bases between the two germline ends. The CDR3 region has the DNA TGTGCCAGCTCACCACGGGCAGGGTGGGATGAAAAACTGTTTTTT. This encodes CASSPRAGWDEKLFF.

For this clone: Within the sample, other DNA sequences also encode this same CDR3. The V and J genes are TRBV6-5 and TRBJ2-7; the D is unclear. Trimming took 0 bases from V and 3 from J, leaving 6 bases between them. Germline assignment: CDR1 MNHEY and CDR2 SVGAGI. The length of the CDR3 is 13 residues. The CDR3 region is CASSYSTSYEQYF. The CDR3 region has the DNA TGTGCCAGCAGTTACTCAACAAGCTACGAGCAGTACTTC.

The J gene is TRBJ2-3, the V gene TRBV5-1; 11 bases match TRBD2. V lost 1 base, J lost 1 base, and 2 bases stayed unmatched. Per germline, CDR1 SGHRS and CDR2 YFSETQ. The CDR3 is made up of 16 amino acids. The CDR3 DNA is TGCGCCAGCAGCTTGACTAGCGGGGGACGCACAGATACGCAGTATTTT. As protein: CASSLTSGGRTDTQYF. The full variable domain, rest sourced from reference TRBV5-1 and TRBJ2-3, is KAGVTQTPRYLIKTRGQQVTLSCSPISGHRSVSWYQQTPGQGLQFLFEYFSETQRNKGNFPGRFSGRQFSNSRSEMNVSTLELGDSALYLCASSLTSGGRTDTQYFGPGTRLTVL.

This chain links TRBV7-8 with TRBJ2-1, with TRBD2 identical over 10 bases. Germline lookup yields CDR1 SGHVS and CDR2 FQNEAQ. There are 12 residues in the CDR3. CDR3 region: CASGRYYNEQFF. In nucleotides, the CDR3 is TGTGCTAGCGGGAGGTACTACAATGAGCAGTTCTTC.

This clone has only a few counts. The V and J genes are TRBV4-2 and TRBJ1-5; maybe TRBD1 (5 bases). V was trimmed by 1 base and J by 4 bases, leaving 11 bases between them. The CDR3 extends over 15 amino acids. CDR1 is LGHNA and CDR2 is YNFKEQ in the germline V gene. In nucleotides, the CDR3 is TGTGCCAGCAGCCAAGCTGGGGGGGGAAATCAGCCCCAGCATTTT. Its protein is CASSQAGGGNQPQHF.

The chain employs TRBV7-2 and TRBJ1-2, with a tentative D call TRBD1 (6 bases). Deletions cut 5 bases from V and 3 bases from J, with 10 bases between. Per germline, CDR1 SGHTA and CDR2 FQGNSA. The CDR3 totals 13 residues. This chain's CDR3 is CASSPQGHYGYTF. The CDR3 DNA is TGTGCCAGCAGCCCGCAGGGGCACTATGGCTACACCTTC.

The V call is TRBV4-2, the J call TRBJ2-1; 11 bases are shared with TRBD2. The ends lost 5 bases at V and 7 bases at J; junction bases unmatched: 10. The CDR3 has 16 amino acids. Germline V gene sequence: CDR1 LGHNA, CDR2 YNFKEQ. The CDR3 spells CASSSSGLAVGNEQFF. DNA for the CDR3: TGTGCCAGCAGCTCTTCGGGACTAGCGGTGGGGAATGAGCAGTTCTTC.

This clone was counted a few times. The chain joins TRBV7-2 to TRBJ1-5; TRBD1 aligns across 7 bases. After removal of 1 base from V and 3 bases from J, the junction contained 6 bases not matched to a gene. The CDR3 covers 16 residues. Germline V gene data show CDR1 as SGHTA and CDR2 as FQGNSA. The CDR3 region is CASSLVATGYNQPQHF. CDR3 nucleotide sequence: TGTGCCAGCAGCTTAGTAGCGACAGGGTACAATCAGCCCCAGCATTTT.

The chain has TRBV7-2 and TRBJ2-1; D remains unclear. The CDR3 runs 13 residues. V lost 0 bases and J lost 5, with 5 bases in between. Germline CDR1 reads SGHTA; CDR2 reads FQGNSA. The CDR3 spells CASSLAENNEQFF. CDR3 nucleotides: TGTGCCAGCAGCTTAGCAGAGAACAATGAGCAGTTCTTC.

The chain recombines TRBV5-8 with TRBJ2-3; D might be TRBD1 (5 bases). CDR1 is SGHTS, CDR2 YDEGEE, per germline. The CDR3 sequence is 15 residues long. Trimming shortened V by 4 bases and J by 5 bases, and 17 bases separated the two germline ends. The CDR3 coding sequence is TGTGCCAGCAGCCCCGGTGGGGCCTGGGGAGATACGCAGTATTTT. Residues: CASSPGGAWGDTQYF.

CDR3 nucleotides: TGTGCCAGCAGCTTAGACAGGAACACTGAAGCTTTCTTT. Amino acid sequence: CASSLDRNTEAFF. The chain uses TRBV7-2 and TRBJ1-1; D is unresolved. The germline V gene has CDR1 SGHTA and CDR2 FQGNSA. Trimming took 1 base from V and 1 from J, leaving 4 bases between them. The CDR3 extends over 13 amino acids.

The chain couples TRBV4-1 to TRBJ1-1; TRBD1 matches 7 bases. Germline loops: CDR1 MGHRA, CDR2 YSYEKL. The CDR3 sequence is 13 residues long. The ends lost 4 bases at V and 5 bases at J; junction bases unmatched: 4. The CDR3 region has the DNA TGCGCCAGCAGCCCGACCAGGGGGACTGAAGCTTTCTTT. Protein sequence: CASSPTRGTEAFF.

This clone was counted a few times. J is TRBJ1-1 and V is TRBV28, with D possibly being TRBD1 (6 bases). CDR1 MDHEN and CDR2 SYDVKM come from the germline V gene. The CDR3 has 13 amino acids. The ends were cut back, 5 bases at V and 4 bases at J, with 11 bases in the middle. CDR3 sequence reads: CASSIGRGTEAFF. The CDR3 DNA is TGTGCCAGCAGTATCGGCAGGGGCACTGAAGCTTTCTTT.

The rearrangement links TRBV29-1 to TRBJ2-5; 12 nucleotides match TRBD2. Germline trimming cut 1 base from V and 5 bases from J; bases unmatched to any gene: 8. CDR3 size: 16 residues. Germline lookup yields CDR1 SQVTM and CDR2 ANQGSEA. DNA for the CDR3: TGCAGCGTTGAAGTGACTAGCGGGGGCCCGGGCGAGACCCAGTACTTC. Its protein product is CSVEVTSGGPGETQYF.

The chain links TRBV30 to TRBJ1-5, with TRBD1 matching over 7 bases. The CDR3 runs to 16 residues. With 4 bases clipped from V and 0 bases from J, the junction kept 9 bases outside the gene matches. Germline CDR1 reads GTSNPN; CDR2 reads SVGIG (reference sequence). CDR3 in amino acids: CAWNRGPNYSNQPQHF. For the CDR3, the DNA is TGTGCCTGGAACAGGGGACCAAATTATAGCAATCAGCCCCAGCATTTT.

CDR3 amino acids: CASSDPGLRTDTQYF. CDR3 DNA sequence: TGTGCCAGCAGTGATCCGGGACTCCGCACAGATACGCAGTATTTT. The V call is TRBV6-6, the J call TRBJ2-3; the D gene is possibly TRBD2 (6 bases). The V gene lost 5 bases and the J gene lost 1 base, with 13 bases spanning the gap. CDR3 length: 15 residues. Germline V lookup: CDR1 MNHNY, CDR2 SVGAGI (reference sequence).

This clone was detected once. This chain joins TRBV1 and TRBJ2-7; the table's D call, TRBD2, has no DNA check behind it. TRBV1 represents a pseudogene. This CDR3 has 14 amino acids. The CDR3, as DNA: TGCACCAGCAGCCAAGAGGAGGAAATCTACGAGCAGTACTTC. This codes for CTSSQEEEIYEQYF.

The rearrangement uses TRBV15 and TRBJ2-7; tentative D call: TRBD2 (6 bases). V gave up 4 bases and J gave up 2 bases, with 9 bases separating them. The germline V gene encodes CDR1 LNHNV and CDR2 YYDKDF (reference sequence). CDR3 size: 13 residues. The CDR3, as DNA: TGTGCCACCAGCACCACTAGCACCTACGAGCAGTACTTC. It encodes CATSTTSTYEQYF.

The chain carries TRBV28 and TRBJ2-7, with 8 positions matching TRBD2. The CDR3 length is 13 residues. The V gene end was trimmed by 4 bases and the J gene end by 4 bases; junction bases not matched to a gene: 3. In germline, CDR1 is MDHEN, CDR2 SYDVKM. CDR3 region: CASSSLAGYEQYF. The DNA for the CDR3 is TGTGCCAGCAGTTCGCTAGCGGGTTACGAGCAGTACTTC.

This chain uses TRBV9 with TRBJ1-4; weak D call: TRBD1 (5 bases). The CDR3 has 14 amino acids. The V end was cut by 2 bases, the J end by 6 bases, with 11 bases between. Germline V lookup: CDR1 SGDLS, CDR2 YYNGEE. The CDR3 here is CASSVGGSDEKLFF. The CDR3 bases are TGTGCCAGCAGCGTGGGGGGTTCAGATGAAAAACTGTTTTTT. The full variable domain, rest sourced from reference TRBV9 and TRBJ1-4, is DSGVTQTPKHLITATGQRVTLRCSPRSGDLSVYWYQQSLDQGLQFLIQYYNGEERAKGNILERFSAQQFPDLHSELNLSSLELGDSALYFCASSVGGSDEKLFFGSGTQLSVL.